This T cell receptor (beta chain) was identified during a study of blood T cells in healthy people across ages. Overall study results and limits: Unsorted PBMC material precluded a definitive naive versus antigen-experienced comparison. Among T cells, TCR beta diversity per million cells dropped roughly linearly as age rose. With donor CMV status unknown, expanded clonotype changes were possibly confounded.

Alongside a J-beta primer mix, a sample-barcoded 5' primer served in a second PCR lasting about 7 to 12 cycles. Researchers report that each sample yielded at least 3 million CDR3-containing paired-end reads. In TCRdb, the 5' RACE reads were re-called with MiXCR into one record per CDR3 protein. The sample has about 970,000 distinct CDR3 sequences, 51% seen once; the top ten hold around 21%. In the case of this clonotype: Its target is not known.

This CDR3 is built from 14 residues. Germline V gives CDR1 SGHTA, CDR2 FQGNSA. Trimming left V 1 base short and J 9 bases short, with 16 bases between. This chain links TRBV7-2 with TRBJ2-7; possibly TRBD2 for D (6 bases). The sequence came from a woman between 55 and 75 years old in good health. The sequenced sample consisted of blood. The CDR3 is CASSLGLEGGAQYF. The CDR3 DNA is TGTGCCAGCAGCTTAGGGTTGGAGGGAGGTGCGCAGTACTTC.